This T cell receptor beta chain derives from a study of resident and recirculating memory T cells in vitiligo (dated by TCRdb to between 2017 and 2018). A note on the overall study: The study took epidermis from shave biopsies of two lesional and two nonlesional sites, plus PBMCs, from each of a few stable vitiligo patients for TCR beta sequencing. Without cell sorting, samples were homogenized immediately before genomic DNA was extracted using the Qiagen DNeasy Blood & Tissue Kit. The human TCR beta sequencing tested whether specific clones in lesional vitiligo skin differed from clones in nonlesional skin and blood. General conclusions and limits of the study: TCR sequences were not conserved across biopsy sites or patients, suggesting that different T cell clones infiltrate different lesions, described as private specificity. Overlap and correlation analysis showed no significant repertoire overlap between biopsies except for each lesion with itself, even within a single patient. Mechanistic studies in the future are needed to assess how much the detected T cell clones and the human Trm pools versus Tcm pools each contribute. No unique dominant TCR clone was detected, and variation in clonality was observed among vitiligo lesions.

The CDR3 spans 15 residues, from the cysteine through the phenylalanine. Only CDR3 DNA is held: 45 bases, read in frame from base 1. V has 4 bases trimmed and J has 13 bases trimmed; junction bases matching no gene number 15. The germline V gene sets CDR1 to SGHTA and CDR2 to FQGNSA. Turning to this clone: Its antigen remains unidentified. Base-call qualities are not available, and no considerably larger clone is one nucleotide away.

Vitiligo counted as stable when lesions had not changed during the previous 6 months. For classification as stable, the absence of confetti depigmentation, a clinical sign of active vitiligo, was additionally required. Patients who had been treated within the previous three months were excluded. PBMCs were isolated from heparinized blood by Ficoll density gradient centrifugation and were subsequently flash-frozen. TCR beta chains were amplified from genomic DNA with the immunoSEQ hsTCRB kit. The immunoSEQ service sequenced the TCR beta libraries on an Illumina MiSeq instrument. The original methods were these. Repertoire data were analyzed using the immunoSEQ Analyzer. TCRdb took this table from immuneACCESS and kept in-frame rearrangements with V and J called. Such tables lack part of the clones; where checked against another copy, unresolved V genes explain under half of the gap, and the rest is unexplained. From that table come the V and J calls and clone size; the DNA was used to work out D and trimming. Here the sample has about 42,000 clones; approximately 91% occur a single time. About 4.5% of the sample belongs to the ten largest clones.

The specimen sequenced was blood. The clonotype originates from a male donor with vitiligo. The sequence links TRBV7-2 to TRBJ1-2; 10 nucleotides in the junction match TRBD1. In nucleotides, the sequence is TGTGCCAGCAGCTCCAGTGGGGTGGGGACAGGGGATCCCACCTTC. It specifies CASSSSGVGTGDPTF.